Reported below is one T cell receptor (beta chain). Its antigen remains unknown. A far larger clone lies a single base away; this is likely a read error. V dropped 5 bases and J dropped 2 bases, with 22 bases sitting between them. Germline CDR1 is SEHNR and CDR2 is FQNEAQ (reference sequence). There are 18 residues in the CDR3. cDNA reverse transcribed from extracted RNA served as the sequencing template. Using immunoSEQ multiplex PCR, the repertoire was profiled, and TCRdb retains in-frame clones only, with some absent. The table lists more than 130,000 clones, 82% of them singletons. This record comes from a study of CD8+ T cells in alopecia areata. Across the study: Each of the treated patients was given oral tofacitinib, 5 to 10 mg twice daily, for moderate-to-severe alopecia areata.

Stated treatment: oral pan-JAK inhibitor, 5-10 mg twice daily. General observations from the study: Administration of tofacitinib significantly diminished scalp clonality and expanded CD8+ clones within the top 100. Because of a solitary nonresponder, the connection of baseline CD8+ expansion to response stays uncertain.

The J gene is TRBJ1-3, the V gene TRBV7-9; D is unresolved. This TCR came from a human donor with alopecia areata. The sample consisted of CD8+ T cells sorted from blood, taken at week 4, from a patient treated with tofacitinib. The CDR3 bases are TGTGCCAGCAGCCCAACGTCACCCCCAGGATCGGCTGGAAACACCATATATTTT. Translated: CASSPTSPPGSAGNTIYF.